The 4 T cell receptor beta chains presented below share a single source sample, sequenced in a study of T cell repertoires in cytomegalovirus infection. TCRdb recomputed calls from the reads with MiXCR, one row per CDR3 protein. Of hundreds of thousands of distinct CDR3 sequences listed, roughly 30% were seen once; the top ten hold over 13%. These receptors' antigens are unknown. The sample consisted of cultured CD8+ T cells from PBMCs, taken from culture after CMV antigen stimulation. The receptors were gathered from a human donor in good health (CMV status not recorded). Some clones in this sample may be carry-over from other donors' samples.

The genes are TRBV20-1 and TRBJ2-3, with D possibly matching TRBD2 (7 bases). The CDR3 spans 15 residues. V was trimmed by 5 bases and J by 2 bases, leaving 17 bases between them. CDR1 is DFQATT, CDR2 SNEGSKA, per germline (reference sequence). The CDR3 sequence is CSAPFLGGVTDTQYF. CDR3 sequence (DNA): TGCAGTGCTCCCTTTTTAGGGGGGGTCACAGATACGCAGTATTTT.

CDR3 DNA sequence: TGTGCCAGCACCCTGACAGGGTCACCCTACGAGCAGTACTTC. It encodes CASTLTGSPYEQYF. This chain links TRBV7-9 with TRBJ2-7; 7 nucleotides line up with TRBD1. Per germline, CDR1 SEHNR and CDR2 FQNEAQ (reference sequence). With V trimmed by 7 bases and J by 2 bases, 8 bases remained unmatched. The CDR3 runs 14 residues.

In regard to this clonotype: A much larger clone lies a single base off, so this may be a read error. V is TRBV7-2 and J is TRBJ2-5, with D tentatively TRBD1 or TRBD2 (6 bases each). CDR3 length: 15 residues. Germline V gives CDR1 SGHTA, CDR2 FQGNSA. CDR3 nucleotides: TGTGTCAGCAGCTTAGTAGGGGGGTTCCGGGAGACCCAGTACTTC. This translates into CVSSLVGGFRETQYF. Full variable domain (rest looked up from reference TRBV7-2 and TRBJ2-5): GAGVSQSPSNKVTEKGKDVELRCDPISGHTALYWYRQSLGQGLEFLIYFQGNSAPDKSGLPSDRFSAERTGGSVSTLTIQRTQQEDSAVYLCVSSLVGGFRETQYFGPGTRLLVL.

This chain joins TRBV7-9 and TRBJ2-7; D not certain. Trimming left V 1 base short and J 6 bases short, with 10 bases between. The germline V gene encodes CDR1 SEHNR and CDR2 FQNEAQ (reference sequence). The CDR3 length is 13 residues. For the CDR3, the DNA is TGTGCCAGCAGCTTAGGAACAGCGCTCGAGCAGTACGTC. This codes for CASSLGTALEQYV.